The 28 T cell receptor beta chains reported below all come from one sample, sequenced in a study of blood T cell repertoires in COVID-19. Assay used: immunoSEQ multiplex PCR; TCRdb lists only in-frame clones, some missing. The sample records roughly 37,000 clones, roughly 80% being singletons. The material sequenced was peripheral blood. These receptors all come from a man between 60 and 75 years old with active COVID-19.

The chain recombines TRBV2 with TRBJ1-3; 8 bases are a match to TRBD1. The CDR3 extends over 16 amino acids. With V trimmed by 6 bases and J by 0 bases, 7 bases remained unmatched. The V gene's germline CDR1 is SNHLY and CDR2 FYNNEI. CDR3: CASRPLQGVSGNTIYF. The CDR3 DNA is TGTGCCAGCAGGCCTTTACAGGGGGTCTCTGGAAACACCATATATTTT.

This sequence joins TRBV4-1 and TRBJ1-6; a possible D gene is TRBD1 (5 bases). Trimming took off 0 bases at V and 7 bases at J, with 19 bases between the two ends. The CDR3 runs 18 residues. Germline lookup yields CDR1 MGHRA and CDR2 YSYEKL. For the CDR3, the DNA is TGCGCCAGCAGCCAAGAACCCGCCCAACAGGTCCTGAATTCACCCCTCCACTTT. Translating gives CASSQEPAQQVLNSPLHF.

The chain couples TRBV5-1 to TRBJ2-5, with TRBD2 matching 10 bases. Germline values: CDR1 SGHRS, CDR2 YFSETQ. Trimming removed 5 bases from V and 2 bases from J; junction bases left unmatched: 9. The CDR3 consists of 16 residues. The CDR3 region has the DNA TGCGCCAGCAGACGCCTTAGGACTAGCGGACAAGAGACCCAGTACTTC. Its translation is CASRRLRTSGQETQYF.

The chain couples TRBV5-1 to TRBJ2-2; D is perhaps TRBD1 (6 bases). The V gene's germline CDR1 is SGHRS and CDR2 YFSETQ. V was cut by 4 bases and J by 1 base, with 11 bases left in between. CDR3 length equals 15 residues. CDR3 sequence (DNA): TGCGCCAGCAGCGTCCCGACAGGGAACACCGGGGAGCTGTTTTTT. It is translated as CASSVPTGNTGELFF.

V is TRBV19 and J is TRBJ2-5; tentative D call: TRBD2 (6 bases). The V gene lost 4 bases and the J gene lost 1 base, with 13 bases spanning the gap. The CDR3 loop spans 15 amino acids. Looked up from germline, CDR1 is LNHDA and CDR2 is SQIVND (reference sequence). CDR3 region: CASSTGTVAQETQYF. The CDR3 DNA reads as TGTGCCAGTAGTACCGGGACTGTCGCCCAAGAGACCCAGTACTTC.

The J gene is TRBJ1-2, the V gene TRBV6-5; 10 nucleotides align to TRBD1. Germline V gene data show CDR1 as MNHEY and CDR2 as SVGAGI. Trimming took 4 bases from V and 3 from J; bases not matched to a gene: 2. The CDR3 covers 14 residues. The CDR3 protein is CASSSGQGDYGYTF. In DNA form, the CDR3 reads TGTGCCAGCAGTTCCGGACAGGGGGACTATGGCTACACCTTC.

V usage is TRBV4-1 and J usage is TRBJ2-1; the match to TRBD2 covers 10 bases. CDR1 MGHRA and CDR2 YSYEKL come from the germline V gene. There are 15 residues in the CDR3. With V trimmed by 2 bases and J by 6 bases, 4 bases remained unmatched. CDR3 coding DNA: TGCGCCAGCAGCCAATCCGGGACTAGCGTCAATGAGCAGTTCTTC. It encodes CASSQSGTSVNEQFF.

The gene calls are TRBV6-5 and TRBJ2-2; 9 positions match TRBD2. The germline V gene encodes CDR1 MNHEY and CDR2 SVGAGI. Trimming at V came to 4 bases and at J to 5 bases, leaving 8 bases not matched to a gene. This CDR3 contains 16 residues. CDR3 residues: CASSWVAGVATGELFF. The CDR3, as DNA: TGTGCCAGCAGTTGGGTAGCGGGAGTGGCGACCGGGGAGCTGTTTTTT.

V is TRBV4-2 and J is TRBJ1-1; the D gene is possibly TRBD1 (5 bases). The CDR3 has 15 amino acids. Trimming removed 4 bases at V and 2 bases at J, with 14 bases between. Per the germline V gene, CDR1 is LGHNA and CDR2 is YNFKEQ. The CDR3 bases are TGTGCCAGCAGCCTCGAGGCAGGGTCTAACACTGAAGCTTTCTTT. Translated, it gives CASSLEAGSNTEAFF.

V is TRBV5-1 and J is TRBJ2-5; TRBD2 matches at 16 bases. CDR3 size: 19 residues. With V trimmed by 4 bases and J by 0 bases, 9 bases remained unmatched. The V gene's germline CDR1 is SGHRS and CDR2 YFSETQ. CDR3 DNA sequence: TGCGCCAGCAGCGAGAGTGTGGGACTAGCGGGAGGGTACCAAGAGACCCAGTACTTC. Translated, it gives CASSESVGLAGGYQETQYF.

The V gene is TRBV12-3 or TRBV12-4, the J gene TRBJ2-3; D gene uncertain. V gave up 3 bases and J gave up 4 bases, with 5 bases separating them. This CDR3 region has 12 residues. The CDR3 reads CASSFGPDTQYF. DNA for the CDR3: TGTGCCAGCAGTTTTGGGCCAGATACGCAGTATTTT.

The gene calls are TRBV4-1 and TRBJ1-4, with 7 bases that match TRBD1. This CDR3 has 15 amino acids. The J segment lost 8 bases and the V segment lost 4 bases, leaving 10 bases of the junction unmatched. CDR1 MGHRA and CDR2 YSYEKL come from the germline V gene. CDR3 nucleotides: TGCGCCAGCAGCCGCCTGTGGCAGGGGGACGAAAAACTGTTTTTT. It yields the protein CASSRLWQGDEKLFF.

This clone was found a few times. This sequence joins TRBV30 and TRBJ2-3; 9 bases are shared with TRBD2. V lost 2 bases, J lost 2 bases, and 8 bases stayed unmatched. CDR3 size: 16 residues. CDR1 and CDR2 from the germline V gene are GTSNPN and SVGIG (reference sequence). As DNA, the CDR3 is TGTGCCTGGAGTACGGGGGCGGGAGGGATCACAGATACGCAGTATTTT. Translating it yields CAWSTGAGGITDTQYF.

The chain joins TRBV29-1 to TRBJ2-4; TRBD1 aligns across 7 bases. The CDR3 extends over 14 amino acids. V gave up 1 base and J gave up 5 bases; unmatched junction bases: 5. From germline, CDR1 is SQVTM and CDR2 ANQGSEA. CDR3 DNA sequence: TGCAGCGTTGAAGTACAGGGGAGCCAAAACATTCAGTACTTC. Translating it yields CSVEVQGSQNIQYF.

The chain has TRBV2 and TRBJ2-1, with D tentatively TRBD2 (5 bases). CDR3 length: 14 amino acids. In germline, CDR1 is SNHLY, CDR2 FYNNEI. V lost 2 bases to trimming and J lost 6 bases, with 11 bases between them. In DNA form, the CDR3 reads TGTGCCAGCAGTGAAATCTCTAGCCTCAATGAGCAGTTCTTC. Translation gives CASSEISSLNEQFF.

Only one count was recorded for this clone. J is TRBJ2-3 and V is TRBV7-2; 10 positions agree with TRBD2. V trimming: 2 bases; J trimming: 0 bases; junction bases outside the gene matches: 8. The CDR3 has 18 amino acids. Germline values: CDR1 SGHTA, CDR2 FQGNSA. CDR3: CASSLRPSGSGSTDTQYF. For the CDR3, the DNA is TGTGCCAGCAGCTTACGCCCTAGCGGGAGTGGGAGCACAGATACGCAGTATTTT.

CDR3 loop: CASSMDRGQPQHF. CDR3 sequence (DNA): TGTGCCAGCAGCATGGACAGGGGGCAGCCCCAGCATTTT. The V call is TRBV12-3 or TRBV12-4, the J call TRBJ1-5, with 10 bases lining up with TRBD1. This CDR3 spans 13 amino acids. Trimming took 6 bases from V and 7 from J; bases not matched to a gene: 3.

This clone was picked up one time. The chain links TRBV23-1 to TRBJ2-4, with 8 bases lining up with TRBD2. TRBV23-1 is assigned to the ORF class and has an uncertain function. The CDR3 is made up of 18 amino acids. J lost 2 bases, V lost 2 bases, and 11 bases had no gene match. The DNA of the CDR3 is TGCGCCAGCAGTCAACCCCCCGGGAGGGGGGGGCCCAAAAACATTCAGTACTTC. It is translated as CASSQPPGRGGPKNIQYF.

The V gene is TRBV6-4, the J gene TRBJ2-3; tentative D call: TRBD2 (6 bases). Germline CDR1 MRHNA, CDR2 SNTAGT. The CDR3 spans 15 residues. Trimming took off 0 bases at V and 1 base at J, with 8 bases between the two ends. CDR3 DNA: TGTGCCAGCAGTGACTCGGCTAGCGGCACAGATACGCAGTATTTT. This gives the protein CASSDSASGTDTQYF.

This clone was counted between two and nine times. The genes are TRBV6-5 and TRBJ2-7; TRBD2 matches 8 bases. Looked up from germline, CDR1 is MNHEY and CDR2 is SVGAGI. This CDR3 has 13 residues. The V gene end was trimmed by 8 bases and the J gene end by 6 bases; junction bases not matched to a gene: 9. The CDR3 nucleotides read TGTGCCAGCTCGGGGGGGCCGTCGTCCGAGCAGTACTTC. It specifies CASSGGPSSEQYF.

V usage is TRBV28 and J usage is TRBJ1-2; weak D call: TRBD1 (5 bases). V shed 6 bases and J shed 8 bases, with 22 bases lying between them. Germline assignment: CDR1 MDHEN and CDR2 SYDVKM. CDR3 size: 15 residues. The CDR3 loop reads CASSPGQGGSRGYTF. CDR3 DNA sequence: TGTGCCAGCAGCCCGGGTCAGGGAGGGTCTCGAGGCTACACCTTC.

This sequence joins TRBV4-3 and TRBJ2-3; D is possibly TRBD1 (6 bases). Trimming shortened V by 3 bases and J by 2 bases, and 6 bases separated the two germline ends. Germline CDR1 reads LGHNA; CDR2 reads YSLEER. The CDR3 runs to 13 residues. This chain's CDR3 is CASSQGHTDTQYF. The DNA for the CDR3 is TGCGCCAGCAGCCAGGGACACACAGATACGCAGTATTTT.

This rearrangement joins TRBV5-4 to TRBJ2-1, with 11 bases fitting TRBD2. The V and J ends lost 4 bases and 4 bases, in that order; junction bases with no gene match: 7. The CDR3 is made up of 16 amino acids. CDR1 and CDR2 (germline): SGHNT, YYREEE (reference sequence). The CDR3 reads CASSPGTSGTYNEQFF. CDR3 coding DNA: TGTGCCAGCAGCCCTGGGACTAGCGGTACTTACAATGAGCAGTTCTTC.

This CDR3 reads CASSRTGTSGREQFF. The DNA for the CDR3 is TGTGCCAGCAGCCGCACAGGGACTAGCGGGAGGGAGCAGTTCTTC. The chain has TRBV3-1 (or the pseudogene TRBV3-2) and TRBJ2-1; 15 positions match TRBD2. CDR1 LGHDT and CDR2 YNNKEL come from the germline V gene (reference sequence). This CDR3 comprises 15 residues. The trim removed 4 bases at V and 10 bases at J, leaving 5 bases unmatched.

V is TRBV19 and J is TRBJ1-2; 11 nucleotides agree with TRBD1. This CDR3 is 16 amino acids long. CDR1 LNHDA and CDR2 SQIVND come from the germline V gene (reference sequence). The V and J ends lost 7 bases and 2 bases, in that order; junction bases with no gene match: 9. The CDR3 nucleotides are TGTGCCAGTACCAACGTCGGGACAGGGGGGAACTATGGCTACACCTTC. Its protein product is CASTNVGTGGNYGYTF.

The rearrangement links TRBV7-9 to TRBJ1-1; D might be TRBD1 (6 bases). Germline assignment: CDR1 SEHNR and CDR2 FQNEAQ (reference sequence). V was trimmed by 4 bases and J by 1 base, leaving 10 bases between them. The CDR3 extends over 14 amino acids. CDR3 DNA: TGTGCCAGCAGCTATGGACAGACGAACACTGAAGCTTTCTTT. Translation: CASSYGQTNTEAFF.

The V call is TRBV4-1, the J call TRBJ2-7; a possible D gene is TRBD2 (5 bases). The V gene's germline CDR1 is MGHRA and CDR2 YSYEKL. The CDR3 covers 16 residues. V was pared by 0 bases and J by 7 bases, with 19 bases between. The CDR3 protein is CASSQDVGGPFGEQYF. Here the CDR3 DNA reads TGCGCCAGCAGCCAAGACGTCGGAGGACCCTTTGGGGAGCAGTACTTC.

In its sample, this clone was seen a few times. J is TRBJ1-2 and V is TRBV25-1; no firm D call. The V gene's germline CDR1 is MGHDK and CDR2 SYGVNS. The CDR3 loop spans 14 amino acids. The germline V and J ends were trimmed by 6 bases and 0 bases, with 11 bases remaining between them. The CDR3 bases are TGTGCCAGCAGAGCGCCGGCCACTAACTATGGCTACACCTTC. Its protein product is CASRAPATNYGYTF.